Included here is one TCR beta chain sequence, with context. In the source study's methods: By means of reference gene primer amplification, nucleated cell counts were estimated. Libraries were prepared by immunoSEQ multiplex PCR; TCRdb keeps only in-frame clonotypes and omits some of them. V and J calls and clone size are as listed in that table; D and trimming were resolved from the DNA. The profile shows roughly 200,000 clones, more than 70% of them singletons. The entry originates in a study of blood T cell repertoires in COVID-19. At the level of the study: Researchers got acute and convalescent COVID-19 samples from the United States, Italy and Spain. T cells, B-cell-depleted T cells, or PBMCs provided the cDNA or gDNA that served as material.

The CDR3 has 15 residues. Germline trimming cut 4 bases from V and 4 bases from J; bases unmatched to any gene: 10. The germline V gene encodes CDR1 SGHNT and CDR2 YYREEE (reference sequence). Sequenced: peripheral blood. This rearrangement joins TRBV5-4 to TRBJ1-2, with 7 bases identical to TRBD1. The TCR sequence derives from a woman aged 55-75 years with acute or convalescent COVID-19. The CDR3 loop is CASSTGEVSGYGYTF. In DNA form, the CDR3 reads TGTGCCAGCAGCACAGGGGAAGTTAGTGGCTATGGCTACACCTTC.